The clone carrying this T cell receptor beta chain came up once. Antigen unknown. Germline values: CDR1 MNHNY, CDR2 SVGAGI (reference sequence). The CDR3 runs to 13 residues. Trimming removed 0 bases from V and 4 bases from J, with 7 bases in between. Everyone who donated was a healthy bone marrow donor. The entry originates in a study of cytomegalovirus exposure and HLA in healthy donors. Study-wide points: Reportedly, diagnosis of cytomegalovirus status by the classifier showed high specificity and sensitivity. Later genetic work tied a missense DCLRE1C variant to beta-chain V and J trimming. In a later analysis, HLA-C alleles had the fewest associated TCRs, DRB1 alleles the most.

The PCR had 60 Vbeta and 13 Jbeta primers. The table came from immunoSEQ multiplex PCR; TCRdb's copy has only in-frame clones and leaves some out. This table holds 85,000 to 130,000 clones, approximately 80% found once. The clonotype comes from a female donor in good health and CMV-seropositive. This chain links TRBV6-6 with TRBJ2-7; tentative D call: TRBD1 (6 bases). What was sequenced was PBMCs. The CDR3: CASSYSDRYEQYF. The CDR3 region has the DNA TGTGCCAGCAGTTACTCGGACAGATACGAGCAGTACTTC.